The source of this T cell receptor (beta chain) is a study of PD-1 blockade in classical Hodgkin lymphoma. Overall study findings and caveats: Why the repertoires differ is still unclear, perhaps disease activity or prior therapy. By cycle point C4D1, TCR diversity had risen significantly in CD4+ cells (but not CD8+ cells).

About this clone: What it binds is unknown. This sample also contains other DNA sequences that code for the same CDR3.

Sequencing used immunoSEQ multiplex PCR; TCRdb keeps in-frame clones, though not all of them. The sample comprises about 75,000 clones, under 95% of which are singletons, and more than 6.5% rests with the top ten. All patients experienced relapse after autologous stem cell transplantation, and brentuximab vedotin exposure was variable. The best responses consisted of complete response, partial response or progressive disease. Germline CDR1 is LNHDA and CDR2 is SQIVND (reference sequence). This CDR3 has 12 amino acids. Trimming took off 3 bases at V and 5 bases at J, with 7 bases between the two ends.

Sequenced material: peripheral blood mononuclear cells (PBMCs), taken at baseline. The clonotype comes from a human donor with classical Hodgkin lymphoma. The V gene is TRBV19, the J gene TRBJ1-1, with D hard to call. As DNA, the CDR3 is TGTGCCAGTAGTATCGGGGTAACTGAAGCTTTCTTT. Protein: CASSIGVTEAFF. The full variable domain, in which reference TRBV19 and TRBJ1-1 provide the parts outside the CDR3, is DGGITQSPKYLFRKEGQNVTLSCEQNLNHDAMYWYRQDPGQGLRLIYYSQIVNDFQKGDIAEGYSVSREKKESFPLTVTSAQKNPTAFYLCASSIGVTEAFFGQGTRLTVV.